The TCR beta chain under discussion was sequenced for a study of identical twins. This clonotype was seen only a few times. The antigen remains undetermined. Whole-study results and caveats: Findings came from cross-sectional statistics, without long-term follow-up of donors.

TCRdb independently ran MiXCR on the 5' RACE reads; one entry per CDR3 protein. The sample holds 1.5 million to 2 million distinct CDR3 sequences, about 30% seen once. This receptor was obtained from a newborn girl in good health. Sequenced sample: cord blood.

The CDR3 here is CATSPGVNTEAFF. DNA for the CDR3: TGTGCCACCAGCCCCGGTGTGAACACTGAAGCTTTCTTT. The chain joins TRBV15 to TRBJ1-1; D gene uncertain. The germline gives CDR1 LNHNV, CDR2 YYDKDF (reference sequence). The V end was cut by 5 bases, the J end by 0 bases, with 7 bases between. The CDR3 runs 13 residues.